The clone carrying this T cell receptor beta chain was recorded at least ten times. Its specificity is unknown. TCR beta CDR3 sequences were amplified from RNA transcripts. Initially, a first-round RT-PCR of the TCR CDR3 employed the HTBI primer set. TCRdb reprocessed the multiplex PCR reads via MiXCR and lists one record per CDR3 protein. This sample has around 430,000 distinct CDR3 sequences, with about 16% found just once. This specimen belongs to a study of T cells in Graves' hyperthyroidism and ophthalmopathy. Study-wide results and caveats: The model foresaw ophthalmopathy a median 6.5 months prior to onset.

Trimming cost V 5 bases and J 0 bases, with 11 bases left between them. The V gene's germline CDR1 is SNHLY and CDR2 FYNNEI. CDR3 length: 14 amino acids. The patients, who ranged from 18 to 65 in age, presented with newly diagnosed hyperthyroidism lasting under 2 months. Clinical symptoms, serum thyroxine and TRAb, thyroid ultrasound and orbital computed tomography were used for the diagnoses. The clonotype originates from a woman between 25 and 40 years old with Graves' hyperthyroidism. Sequencing used blood. The gene calls are TRBV2 and TRBJ2-7; D uncertain. The CDR3 region is CASSQGTHSYEQYF. The CDR3 DNA reads as TGTGCCAGCAGTCAAGGAACCCACTCCTACGAGCAGTACTTC.